This TCR beta chain was found in a study of Ad26.COV2.S vaccination and SARS-CoV-2 variants. Findings and caveats of the study: Vaccine recipients surpassed placebo recipients in spike-specific TCR breadth.

The treatment: about 20 received Ad26.COV2.S at low or high dose, single or two shots; roughly five received placebo; per-sample allocation not given. Samples came from day 63 after the first vaccine or placebo injection. The length of the CDR3 is 14 residues. The germline CDR1 and CDR2 sequences are MNHEY and SVGAGI. V dropped 8 bases and J dropped 4; count of bases not matched to a gene: 5. TCRdb's copy holds only in-frame clones and misses some; the assay was immunoSEQ multiplex PCR. This sample has roughly 500,000 clones, with roughly 89% found just once. As for this clone: Its antigen is currently unknown.

Source: peripheral blood, taken in a trial of Ad26.COV2.S vaccine versus placebo. The receptor was derived from a person aged 18 to 65 who received the Ad26.COV2.S COVID-19 vaccine or a placebo. This chain links TRBV6-5 with TRBJ1-3; TRBD1 aligns across 10 bases. The CDR3 sequence: CASGGQGWGNTIYF. The DNA of the CDR3 is TGTGCCAGCGGGGGACAGGGGTGGGGAAACACCATATATTTT.